Shown below are 3 T cell receptor beta chains from a single sample sequenced in a study of blood T cell repertoires in COVID-19. Sequencing used immunoSEQ multiplex PCR; TCRdb keeps in-frame clones, though not all of them. This table has 75,000 to 100,000 clones, less than 90% appearing once. What was sequenced was peripheral blood. The receptors come from a woman over 75 with acute or convalescent COVID-19.

This chain uses TRBV6-5 with TRBJ2-3; no reliable D call. V was cut by 6 bases and J by 3 bases, with 10 bases left in between. This CDR3 is built from 13 residues. Germline CDR1 is MNHEY and CDR2 is SVGAGI. Here the CDR3 reads CASSPPGTDTQYF. Written as DNA, the CDR3 is TGTGCCAGCAGCCCCCCCGGTACAGATACGCAGTATTTT.

The chain combines TRBV2 with TRBJ1-2; D uncertain. Trimming pared 2 bases from V and 2 bases from J, leaving 9 bases between. This CDR3 spans 14 amino acids. CDR1 is SNHLY, CDR2 FYNNEI, per germline. Written as DNA, the CDR3 is TGTGCCAGCAGTGAAACGACTGGGAACTATGGCTACACCTTC. It yields the protein CASSETTGNYGYTF.

The chain is built from TRBV5-6 and TRBJ2-5; D might be TRBD1 (6 bases). Germline values: CDR1 SGHDT, CDR2 YYEEEE. V was shortened by 1 base and J by 2 bases, with 12 bases between the two germline ends. This CDR3 has 15 amino acids. The CDR3 DNA is TGTGCCAGCAGCTTGTTGGGGGCGCAACAAGAGACCCAGTACTTC. It is translated as CASSLLGAQQETQYF.